This T cell receptor (beta chain) is from a study of T cell responses to AZD1222 COVID-19 vaccine. TCRdb's copy holds only in-frame clones and misses some; the assay was immunoSEQ multiplex PCR. The repertoire includes approximately 220,000 clones, under 95% of them detected once, and over 0.95% sits in the top ten. This TCR was recovered from an adult in good health. This material consisted of peripheral blood, taken on day 0 of MenACWY control vaccination.

CDR3 bases: TGTGCCAGCAGCACTCGGGACCCCCGGACGACTGAAGCTTTCTTT. Translated, it gives CASSTRDPRTTEAFF. The gene calls are TRBV5-5 and TRBJ1-1; maybe TRBD1 (5 bases). Trimming took 4 bases from V and 5 from J, leaving 18 bases between them. CDR1 is SGHKS, CDR2 YYEKEE, per germline (reference sequence). This CDR3 spans 15 amino acids.